This T cell receptor (beta chain) emerged from a study of cytomegalovirus exposure and HLA in healthy donors. Study findings and constraints: TCR beta V- and J-gene trimming was later associated with a missense DCLRE1C variant. In a later analysis, at a false discovery rate of 0.05, 16,951 TCR beta sequences matched HLA alleles. The study recorded fewer than 200 TCR beta chains that were cytomegalovirus-associated.

There are 15 residues in the CDR3. V was trimmed by 2 bases and J by 5 bases, leaving 15 bases between them. Germline-derived CDR1 and CDR2 are SEHNR and FQNEAQ (reference sequence). Comment on this clone: The antigen is undetermined.

PCR amplification relied on 60 Vbeta primers (plus 13 Jbeta primers). Clones were sequenced by immunoSEQ multiplex PCR, and TCRdb holds only the in-frame ones, with some missing. The repertoire holds around 85,000 clones, with roughly 77% as singletons. The source of this sequence is a young man in good health and CMV-seronegative. The specimen sequenced was PBMCs. The rearrangement uses TRBV7-9 and TRBJ2-5; D might be TRBD1 (6 bases). The CDR3 DNA follows: TGTGCCAGCAGCTTAAAAACAGGGAGTGGGGAGACCCAGTACTTC. This translates into CASSLKTGSGETQYF.